This T cell receptor beta chain derives from a study of T-cell reconstitution after alpha-beta-depleted transplantation in children. Using unique molecular identifiers, the investigators prepared the TCRbeta library. One entry per CDR3 protein results from TCRdb running MiXCR on the PCR reads. Of 530,000 or so distinct CDR3 sequences in the sample, over 25% were seen once. This specimen was PBMCs, taken before TCRalphabeta/CD19-depleted stem cell transplant. The source of this sequence is a boy younger than two with Wiskott-Aldrich syndrome, due to receive a stem cell transplant.

The CDR3 coding sequence is TGTGCCAGCAGCTTGCCCAGACTCACCGGGGAGCTGTTTTTT. It translates to CASSLPRLTGELFF. The genes are TRBV5-6 and TRBJ2-2; unclear D gene. Germline CDR1 SGHDT, CDR2 YYEEEE. There are 14 residues in the CDR3. V lost 1 base to trimming and J lost 4 bases, with 8 bases between them. The full variable domain, with the rest looked up from reference TRBV5-6 and TRBJ2-2, is DAGVTQSPTHLIKTRGQQVTLRCSPKSGHDTVSWYQQALGQGPQFIFQYYEEEERQRGNFPDRFSGHQFPNYSSELNVNALLLGDSALYLCASSLPRLTGELFFGEGSRLTVL.